These 20 T cell receptor beta chains were all obtained from the same sample, sequenced in a study of blood T cells in healthy people across ages. Through a sample-barcoded 5' primer and a J-beta primer mix, a second PCR was run for 7 to 11 cycles. TCRdb redid the calling of the 5' RACE reads with MiXCR, one entry per CDR3 protein. The sample contains roughly 800,000 distinct CDR3 sequences, around 25% of which appear only once. The data were also submitted as part of a second study, on T cells of mothers and their children.

The sample consisted of blood. The source is a boy aged 5-17 years in good health.

V gene TRBV12-3 or TRBV12-4 combines with J gene TRBJ2-2, with 10 bases fitting TRBD2. V was clipped by 6 bases and J by 6 bases; unmatched bases: 19. The CDR3 runs to 19 residues. The CDR3 is CASSAGGLAGEVKSGELFF. The DNA for the CDR3 is TGTGCCAGCAGCGCCGGCGGGCTAGCGGGAGAGGTTAAGTCCGGGGAGCTGTTTTTT.

V gene TRBV15 combines with J gene TRBJ1-1; no clear D. The germline CDR1 and CDR2 sequences are LNHNV and YYDKDF (reference sequence). This CDR3 is built from 15 residues. V lost 0 bases to trimming and J lost 0 bases, with 8 bases between them. This CDR3 is CATSRDGPMNTEAFF. Written as DNA, the CDR3 is TGTGCCACCAGCAGAGACGGGCCCATGAACACTGAAGCTTTCTTT.

The J gene is TRBJ1-4, the V gene TRBV7-9; 7 bases are a match to TRBD1. Germline CDR1 reads SEHNR; CDR2 reads FQNEAQ (reference sequence). There are 13 residues in the CDR3. The junction had 7 bases not matched to a gene; V was cut back by 4 bases and J by 11 bases. CDR3 protein: CASSSPTGRKLFF. CDR3 nucleotides: TGTGCCAGCAGCTCCCCGACAGGGAGGAAACTGTTTTTT.

This chain uses TRBV3-1 with TRBJ2-7; TRBD2 aligns across 12 bases. The CDR3 consists of 14 residues. Germline-derived CDR1 and CDR2 are LGHDT and YNNKEL (reference sequence). With V trimmed by 1 base and J by 6 bases, 1 base remained unmatched. In nucleotides, the CDR3 is TGTGCCAGCAGCCAAGGACTAGCGGGGGTCGAGCAGTACTTC. It translates to CASSQGLAGVEQYF.

The V gene is TRBV11-2, the J gene TRBJ2-1; D is perhaps TRBD2 (6 bases). V shed 5 bases and J shed 2 bases, with 16 bases lying between them. The CDR3 has 16 amino acids. Germline V gene lookup returns CDR1 SGHAT and CDR2 FQNNGV. CDR3 DNA sequence: TGTGCCAGCAGCGGAAAAGGAGGGATCCCCTACAATGAGCAGTTCTTC. Residues: CASSGKGGIPYNEQFF.

This chain links TRBV5-1 with TRBJ2-1; D uncertain. The CDR3 loop spans 16 amino acids. Germline V lookup: CDR1 SGHRS, CDR2 YFSETQ. The ends were cut back, 3 bases at V and 4 bases at J, with 17 bases in the middle. As DNA, the CDR3 is TGCGCCAGCAGCTCGGGCCCCGGGCCCGTTTACAATGAGCAGTTCTTC. Translated: CASSSGPGPVYNEQFF.

The V gene is TRBV5-1, the J gene TRBJ1-1; D may be TRBD1 (5 bases). CDR1 is SGHRS and CDR2 is YFSETQ in the germline V gene. V was shortened by 0 bases and J by 4 bases, with 13 bases between the two germline ends. The CDR3 is 15 residues long. This chain's CDR3 is CASSLDGGVGTEAFF. The DNA of the CDR3 is TGCGCCAGCAGCTTGGATGGGGGGGTTGGCACTGAAGCTTTCTTT.

This clonotype showed up just a few times. The chain's CDR3 is CASSDPNQPQHF. CDR3 DNA: TGTGCCAGCAGTGACCCCAATCAGCCCCAGCATTTT. The chain couples TRBV6-5 to TRBJ1-5; unclear D gene. Germline-derived CDR1 and CDR2 are MNHEY and SVGAGI. V was shortened by 5 bases and J by 3 bases, with 5 bases between the two germline ends. The CDR3 sequence is 12 residues long.

The chain combines TRBV19 with TRBJ1-2; tentative D call: TRBD1 (5 bases). The CDR3 runs to 12 residues. Trimming removed 7 bases at V and 4 bases at J, with 10 bases between. CDR1 and CDR2 (germline): LNHDA, SQIVND (reference sequence). This chain's CDR3 is CASTGRVYGYTF. The CDR3 DNA is TGTGCCAGTACAGGGCGCGTCTATGGCTACACCTTC.

This chain connects TRBV18 to TRBJ1-5; D not resolved. Germline lookup yields CDR1 KGHSH and CDR2 LQKENI. The V and J ends lost 6 bases and 5 bases respectively, with 11 bases between them. CDR3 length equals 13 residues. The CDR3, as DNA: TGTGCCAGCTCTCCTTTTTACGATCAGCCCCAGCATTTT. Encoded protein: CASSPFYDQPQHF.

At least ten counts were recorded for this clonotype. V is TRBV28 and J is TRBJ1-4; TRBD1 might be the D (5 bases). Germline V gene sequence: CDR1 MDHEN, CDR2 SYDVKM. V gave up 7 bases and J gave up 14 bases, with 20 bases separating them. The CDR3 length is 13 residues. In DNA form, the CDR3 reads TGTGCCAGCACCCCCCGGGCAGGGATGAGCCTGTTTTTT. Encoded protein: CASTPRAGMSLFF.

With regard to this clonotype: A junction boundary mismatches the germline segment, possibly from a read error. This chain joins TRBV20-1 and TRBJ2-1, with a weak D call TRBD2 (5 bases). CDR3 length: 12 amino acids. In germline, CDR1 is DFQATT, CDR2 SNEGSKA (reference sequence). In DNA, the CDR3 is TGCAGTGCTGGAGATTCCGGGGATGAGCAGTTCTTC. It translates to CSAGDSGDEQFF.

The rearrangement links TRBV20-1 to TRBJ2-3; no clear D. The germline CDR1 and CDR2 sequences are DFQATT and SNEGSKA (reference sequence). V was trimmed by 3 bases and J by 0 bases, leaving 13 bases between them. The CDR3 totals 15 residues. The CDR3 nucleotides read TGCAGTGCTAGTAGGGCAGCTGGGAGCACAGATACGCAGTATTTT. This translates into CSASRAAGSTDTQYF.

This clonotype showed up just a few times. The J gene is TRBJ2-1, the V gene TRBV7-2; TRBD1 is a possible D gene (6 bases). Matching the DNA end better, TRBJ2-5 makes the J call doubtful. The CDR3 length is 15 residues. Germline V gene sequence: CDR1 SGHTA, CDR2 FQGNSA. The CDR3, as DNA: TGTGCCAGCAGCTCCGCCGGTAGGGGGTCGGAGACCCAGTACTTC. This sequence encodes CASSSAGRGSETQYF.

The chain joins TRBV4-1 to TRBJ2-3; 9 bases match TRBD2. CDR3 length equals 16 residues. The ends lost 4 bases at V and 4 bases at J; junction bases unmatched: 9. Germline CDR1 MGHRA, CDR2 YSYEKL. The CDR3 DNA is TGCGCCAGCAGCCCGATAGCGGGAGAGGGTCCAGATACGCAGTATTTT. Its protein is CASSPIAGEGPDTQYF.

This clonotype has a count of ten or more. CDR3 loop: CSVVSGTAKNIQYF. CDR3 in DNA: TGCAGCGTTGTGTCAGGGACAGCCAAAAACATTCAGTACTTC. The chain is built from TRBV29-1 and TRBJ2-4; D possibly matches TRBD1 or TRBD2 (5 bases each). The CDR3 is 14 residues long. Trimming removed 4 bases at V and 0 bases at J, with 10 bases between. Looked up from germline, CDR1 is SQVTM and CDR2 is ANQGSEA.

This CDR3 is CASSSPGQSSYNEQFF. The CDR3 DNA is TGTGCCAGCAGCTCGCCCGGACAAAGCTCCTACAATGAGCAGTTCTTC. J is TRBJ2-1 and V is TRBV11-2, with D possibly being TRBD1 (5 bases). This CDR3 spans 16 amino acids. Germline V gene lookup returns CDR1 SGHAT and CDR2 FQNNGV. Deletions cut 4 bases from V and 0 bases from J, with 13 bases between.

The CDR3 region has the DNA TGTGCCAGCAGCCCCTCACCACACCAGCCCCAGCATTTT. It yields the protein CASSPSPHQPQHF. The V gene is TRBV6-2 or TRBV6-3, the J gene TRBJ1-5; D gene uncertain. The CDR3 spans 13 residues. The germline V and J ends were trimmed by 6 bases and 7 bases, with 13 bases remaining between them. Looked up from germline, CDR1 is MNHEY and CDR2 is SVGEGT.

A few counts support this clonotype. The chain is built from TRBV27 and TRBJ2-1, with D perhaps TRBD2 (6 bases). Germline CDR1 MNHEY, CDR2 SMNVEV (reference sequence). V was cut by 6 bases and J by 9 bases, with 9 bases left in between. CDR3 length: 11 amino acids. The CDR3 bases are TGTGCCAGCAGGATGGGGGGTGAGCAGTTCTTC. This gives the protein CASRMGGEQFF.

The gene calls are TRBV7-3 and TRBJ2-5; tentatively, D is TRBD1 or TRBD2 (6 bases each). Trimming shortened V by 2 bases and J by 6 bases, and 16 bases separated the two germline ends. Germline CDR1 and CDR2: SGHTA and FQGTGA. The CDR3 totals 15 residues. CDR3 loop: CASSLRSGAEQTQYF. The CDR3 DNA reads as TGTGCCAGCAGCTTACGATCGGGGGCAGAGCAGACCCAGTACTTC.